This T cell receptor beta chain was profiled in a study of T cell clonotyping in hematopoietic cell transplantation. V was clipped by 4 bases and J by 0 bases, with 15 bases between them. Germline loops: CDR1 SQVTM, CDR2 ANQGSEA. The CDR3 has 15 residues. Sequencing was performed with immunoSEQ multiplex PCR; in TCRdb, only in-frame clones are kept and a portion is missing. The table shows over 35,000 clones, with about 90% occurring only once. Sequencing was performed on peripheral blood mononuclear cells. The receptor's source is a woman aged 40-49 years in good health. Some clones in this sample may be carry-over from other donors' samples. The chain uses TRBV29-1 and TRBJ1-1; TRBD1 is a possible D gene (6 bases). The CDR3 coding sequence is TGCAGCGTTGTGTATAAGCGGACAGTGAACACTGAAGCTTTCTTT. This encodes CSVVYKRTVNTEAFF.